This T cell receptor (beta chain) derives from a study of cytomegalovirus exposure and HLA in healthy donors. General study points: There were some V segments, including TRBV6-2 and TRBV6-3, excluded as indistinguishable. Later analysis showed most CMV-associated TCR beta chains appearing HLA-restricted.

Notes on this clone: Antigen specificity is unknown.

J lost 7 bases, V lost 4 bases, and 10 bases had no gene match. Germline CDR1 SGDLS, CDR2 YYNGEE. The CDR3 sequence is 15 residues long. PCR used 60 Vbeta primers and 13 Jbeta primers. Data came from immunoSEQ multiplex PCR; TCRdb stores just in-frame clones and leaves some out. There are some 110,000 clones in the sample; around 70% occur only once, and approximately 4.4% lies in the top ten. Donors consisted of healthy bone marrow donors. This sequence originates from a man aged 30 to 39 in good health and CMV-seropositive. This rearrangement joins TRBV9 to TRBJ2-2; 7 positions match TRBD1. The sample comprised PBMCs. For the CDR3, the DNA is TGTGCCAGCAGCTTTAGAACAGGGGCGGGCGGGGAGCTGTTTTTT. Protein sequence: CASSFRTGAGGELFF.